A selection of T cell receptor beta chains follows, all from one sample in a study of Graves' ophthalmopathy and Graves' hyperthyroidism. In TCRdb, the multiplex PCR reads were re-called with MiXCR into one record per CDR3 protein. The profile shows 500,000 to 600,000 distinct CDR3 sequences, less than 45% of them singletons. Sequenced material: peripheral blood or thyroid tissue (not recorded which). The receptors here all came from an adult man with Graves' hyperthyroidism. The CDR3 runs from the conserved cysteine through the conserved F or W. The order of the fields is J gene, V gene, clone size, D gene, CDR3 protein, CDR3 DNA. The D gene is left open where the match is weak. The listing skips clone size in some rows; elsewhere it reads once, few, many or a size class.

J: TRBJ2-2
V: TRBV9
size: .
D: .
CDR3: CASSLATIGETTGELFF
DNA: TGTGCCAGCAGCTTGGCGACCATTGGGGAGACCACCGGGGAGCTGTTTTTT

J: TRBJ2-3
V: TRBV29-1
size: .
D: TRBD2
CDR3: CSVKASGGTDTQYF
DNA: TGCAGCGTTAAAGCTAGCGGGGGCACAGATACGCAGTATTTT

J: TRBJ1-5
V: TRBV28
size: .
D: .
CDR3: CASTKSGGAYQPQHF
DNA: TGTGCCAGCACCAAAAGCGGGGGGGCGTATCAGCCCCAGCATTTT

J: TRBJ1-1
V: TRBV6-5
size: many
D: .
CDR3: CASSPTAGNTEAFF
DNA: TGTGCCAGCAGTCCGACAGCCGGAAACACTGAAGCTTTCTTT

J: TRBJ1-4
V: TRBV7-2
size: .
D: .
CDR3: CASSPGTSGGAYWDETNEKLFF
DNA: TGTGCCAGCAGCCCCGGGACTAGCGGGGGGGCCTATTGGGATGAAACTAATGAAAAACTGTTTTTT

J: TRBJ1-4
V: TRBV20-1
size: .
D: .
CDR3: CSARDRILNEKLFF
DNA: TGCAGTGCTAGAGACCGGATTCTTAATGAAAAACTGTTTTTT

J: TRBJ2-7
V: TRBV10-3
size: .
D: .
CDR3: CAISAVADEQYF
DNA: TGTGCCATCAGTGCGGTAGCCGACGAGCAGTACTTC

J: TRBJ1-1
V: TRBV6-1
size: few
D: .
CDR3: CASSEAGRGSRAFF
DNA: TGTGCCAGCAGTGAAGCTGGCAGGGGCTCACGGGCTTTCTTT

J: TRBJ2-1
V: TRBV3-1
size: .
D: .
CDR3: CASSQESSNEQFF
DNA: TGTGCCAGCAGCCAAGAATCAAGCAATGAGCAGTTCTTC

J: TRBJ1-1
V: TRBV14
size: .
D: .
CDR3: CASSQNGEAFF
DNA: TGTGCCAGCAGCCAAAACGGAGAAGCTTTCTTT

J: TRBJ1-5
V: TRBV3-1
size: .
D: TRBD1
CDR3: CASSQGTGPNQPQHF
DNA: TGTGCCAGCAGCCAAGGGACAGGGCCCAATCAGCCCCAGCATTTT

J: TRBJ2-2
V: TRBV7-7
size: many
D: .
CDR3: CASRLVGVDGELFF
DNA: TGTGCTAGCAGACTAGTGGGAGTGGACGGGGAGCTGTTTTTT

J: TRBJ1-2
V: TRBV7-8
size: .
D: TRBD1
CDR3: CASSLEGGTGGYTF
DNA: TGTGCCAGCAGCTTAGAGGGGGGGACAGGGGGCTACACCTTC

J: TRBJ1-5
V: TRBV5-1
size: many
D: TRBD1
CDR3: CASSLDPGQGYQPQHF
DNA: TGCGCCAGCAGCTTGGATCCGGGACAGGGTTATCAGCCCCAGCATTTT

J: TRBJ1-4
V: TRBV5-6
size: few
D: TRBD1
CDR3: CASSPTGGKREKLFF
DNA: TGTGCCAGCAGCCCGACAGGGGGCAAACGAGAAAAACTGTTTTTT

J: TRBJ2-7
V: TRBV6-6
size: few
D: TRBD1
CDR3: CASSQVTGGAKVSEQYF
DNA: TGTGCCAGCAGTCAAGTTACAGGGGGCGCGAAGGTCAGCGAGCAGTACTTC

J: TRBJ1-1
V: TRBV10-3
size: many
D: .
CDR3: CATTKSEGSEAFF
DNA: TGTGCCACTACCAAATCAGAGGGAAGTGAAGCTTTCTTT

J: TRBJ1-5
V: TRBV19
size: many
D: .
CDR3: CASASNQPQHF
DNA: TGTGCCAGCGCTAGCAATCAGCCCCAGCATTTT

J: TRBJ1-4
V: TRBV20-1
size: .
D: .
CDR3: CSAREGGRTNEKLFF
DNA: TGCAGTGCTAGAGAGGGTGGTAGAACTAATGAAAAACTGTTTTTT

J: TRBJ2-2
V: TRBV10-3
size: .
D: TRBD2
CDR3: CAISQTSGRSGGELFF
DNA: TGTGCCATCAGCCAGACTAGCGGGAGGAGTGGCGGGGAGCTGTTTTTT

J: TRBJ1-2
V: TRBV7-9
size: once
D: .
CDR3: CASSSWGGTFGYTF
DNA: TGTGCCAGCAGCTCTTGGGGGGGGACATTTGGCTACACCTTC

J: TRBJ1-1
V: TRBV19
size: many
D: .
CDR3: CASRSGGTEAFF
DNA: TGTGCCAGTAGATCCGGGGGGACTGAAGCTTTCTTT

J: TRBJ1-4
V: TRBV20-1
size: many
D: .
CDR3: CSATDVSATNEKLFF
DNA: TGCAGTGCCACAGACGTGAGTGCAACTAATGAAAAACTGTTTTTT

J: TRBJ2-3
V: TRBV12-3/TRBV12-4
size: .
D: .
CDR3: CASSLDGRVGEYF
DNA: TGTGCCAGCAGCCTTGACGGGCGGGTGGGGGAGTATTTT

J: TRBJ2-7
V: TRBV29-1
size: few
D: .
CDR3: CSVGLGSYEQYF
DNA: TGCAGCGTTGGCCTCGGTTCCTACGAGCAGTACTTC

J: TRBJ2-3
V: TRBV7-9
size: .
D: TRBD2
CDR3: CASSLVGGRADTQYF
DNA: TGTGCCAGCAGCTTAGTTGGCGGGAGAGCAGATACGCAGTATTTT

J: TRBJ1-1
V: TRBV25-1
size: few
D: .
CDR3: CASVEAGFGMNTEAFF
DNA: TGTGCCAGCGTTGAGGCGGGGTTTGGGATGAACACTGAAGCTTTCTTT

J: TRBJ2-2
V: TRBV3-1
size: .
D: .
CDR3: CASSQEGLTTITGELFF
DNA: TGTGCCAGCAGCCAAGAAGGCCTAACTACCATCACCGGGGAGCTGTTTTTT

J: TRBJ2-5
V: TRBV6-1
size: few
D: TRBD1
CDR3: CASRQDRGSETQYF
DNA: TGTGCCAGCAGACAAGACAGGGGTTCCGAGACCCAGTACTTC

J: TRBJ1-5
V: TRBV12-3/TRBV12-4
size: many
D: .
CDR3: CASRRSNQPQHF
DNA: TGTGCCAGCAGGCGTAGCAATCAGCCCCAGCATTTT

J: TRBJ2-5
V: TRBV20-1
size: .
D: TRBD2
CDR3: CSAPTSGGKTQYF
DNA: TGCAGTGCCCCGACTAGCGGGGGGAAGACCCAGTACTTC

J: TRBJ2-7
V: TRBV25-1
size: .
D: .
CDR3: CASSLSRRKYGQYF
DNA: TGTGCCAGCAGTTTATCGAGGCGGAAGTACGGGCAGTACTTC

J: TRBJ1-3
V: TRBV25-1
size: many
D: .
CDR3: CASSELWGNAGNTIYF
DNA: TGTGCCAGCAGTGAATTGTGGGGGAACGCTGGAAACACCATATATTTT

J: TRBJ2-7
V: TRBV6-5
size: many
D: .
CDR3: CASRGGLGNEQYF
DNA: TGTGCCAGCAGAGGCGGGCTCGGGAACGAGCAGTACTTC

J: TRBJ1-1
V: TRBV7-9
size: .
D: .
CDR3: CASSLMTEAFF
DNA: TGTGCCAGCAGCTTGATGACTGAAGCTTTCTTT

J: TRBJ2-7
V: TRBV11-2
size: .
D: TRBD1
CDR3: CASSALQGFSYEQYF
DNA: TGTGCCAGCAGCGCTCTACAGGGGTTCTCCTACGAGCAGTACTTC

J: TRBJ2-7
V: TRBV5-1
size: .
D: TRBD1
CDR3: CASMAGQDYEQYF
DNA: TGCGCCAGCATGGCCGGACAGGACTACGAGCAGTACTTC

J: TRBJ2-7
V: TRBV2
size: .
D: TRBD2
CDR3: CASSEVAGVPYEQYF
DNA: TGTGCCAGCAGTGAGGTAGCGGGAGTGCCCTACGAGCAGTACTTC

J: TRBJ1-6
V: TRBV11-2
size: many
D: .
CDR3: CASSPDRIPNSPLHF
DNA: TGTGCCAGCAGCCCGGACAGAATTCCGAATTCACCCCTCCACTTT

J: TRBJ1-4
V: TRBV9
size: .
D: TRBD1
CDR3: CASSVSGSGDSAEKLFF
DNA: TGTGCCAGCAGCGTATCGGGGTCCGGGGACAGTGCTGAAAAACTGTTTTTT

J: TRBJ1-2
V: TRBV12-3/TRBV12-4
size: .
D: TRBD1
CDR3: CASKSGTGGYYGYTF
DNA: TGTGCCAGCAAGTCCGGGACAGGGGGCTACTATGGCTACACCTTC

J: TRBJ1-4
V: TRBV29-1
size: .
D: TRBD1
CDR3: CSVWDRGYEKLFF
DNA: TGCAGCGTCTGGGACAGGGGCTATGAAAAACTGTTTTTT

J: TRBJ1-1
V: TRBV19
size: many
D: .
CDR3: CASKDRQNTEAFF
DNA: TGTGCCAGTAAGGACAGACAGAACACTGAAGCTTTCTTT

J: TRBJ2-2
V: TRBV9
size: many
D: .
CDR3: CASSVVDAGELFF
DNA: TGTGCCAGCAGCGTAGTAGATGCCGGGGAGCTGTTTTTT

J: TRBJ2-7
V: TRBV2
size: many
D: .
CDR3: CATNRDKAYEQYF
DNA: TGTGCAACCAACCGGGACAAAGCCTACGAGCAGTACTTC

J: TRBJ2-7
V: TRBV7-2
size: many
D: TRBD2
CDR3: CASSDGLAGGGYEQYF
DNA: TGTGCCAGCAGCGACGGGCTAGCGGGGGGTGGTTACGAGCAGTACTTC

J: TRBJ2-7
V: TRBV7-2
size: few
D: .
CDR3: CASSQGTGDRHSEQYF
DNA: TGTGCCAGCAGCCAAGGAACCGGGGACCGCCACAGCGAGCAGTACTTC

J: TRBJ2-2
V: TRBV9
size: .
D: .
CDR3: CASSGLTGNTGELFF
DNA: TGTGCCAGCAGCGGATTGACAGGGAACACCGGGGAGCTGTTTTTT

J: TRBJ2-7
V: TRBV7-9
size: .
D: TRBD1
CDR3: CASSKGQGQGIYEQYF
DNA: TGTGCCAGCAGCAAAGGGCAGGGACAGGGAATCTACGAGCAGTACTTC

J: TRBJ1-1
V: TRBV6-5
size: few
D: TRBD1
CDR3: CASCATGFLTEAFF
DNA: TGTGCCAGCTGCGCGACAGGGTTTTTGACTGAAGCTTTCTTT

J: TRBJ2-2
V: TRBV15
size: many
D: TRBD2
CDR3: CATSSRTSGNTGELFF
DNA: TGTGCCACCAGCTCCCGGACTAGCGGGAACACCGGGGAGCTGTTTTTT

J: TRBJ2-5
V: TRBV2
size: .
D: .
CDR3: CASMTQYF
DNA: TGTGCCAGCATGACCCAGTACTTC

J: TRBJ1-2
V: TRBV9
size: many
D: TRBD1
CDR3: CASSSRDRGPYGYTF
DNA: TGTGCCAGCAGCTCCCGGGACAGGGGGCCTTATGGCTACACCTTC

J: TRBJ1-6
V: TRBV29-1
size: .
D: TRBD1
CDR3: CSAMDREDNSPLHF
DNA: TGCAGCGCCATGGACAGGGAGGATAATTCACCCCTCCACTTT

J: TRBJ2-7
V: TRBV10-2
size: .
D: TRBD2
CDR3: CASTRYRLAGSPYEQYF
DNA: TGCGCCAGCACGCGGTATCGGCTAGCGGGAAGCCCCTACGAGCAGTACTTC

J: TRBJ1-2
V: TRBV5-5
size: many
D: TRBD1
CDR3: CASSLFGTADYGYTF
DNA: TGTGCCAGCTCGTTATTCGGGACAGCCGACTATGGCTACACCTTC

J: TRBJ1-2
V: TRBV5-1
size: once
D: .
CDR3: CASSLGEAGKTNYGYTF
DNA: TGCGCCAGCAGCTTGGGTGAGGCGGGGAAGACTAACTATGGCTACACCTTC